Below are 16 T cell receptor beta chains sequenced from a single sample in a study of T cells in Graves' hyperthyroidism and ophthalmopathy. Amplified TCR beta CDR3 regions came from RNA transcripts. Primed by the HTBI set, a first-round RT-PCR was run on the TCR CDR3. TCRdb processed the multiplex PCR reads anew with MiXCR; each CDR3 protein has one entry. The repertoire consists of around 300,000 distinct CDR3 sequences, with 13% occurring once and the leading ten covering almost 8%. Sequencing was carried out using blood. These receptor sequences come from a woman in her twenties or thirties with Graves' hyperthyroidism that later progressed to Graves' ophthalmopathy.

This clonotype was found many times. V gene TRBV11-2 combines with J gene TRBJ2-7, with 12 bases matching TRBD2. J lost 6 bases, V lost 3 bases, and 6 bases had no gene match. The germline V gene has CDR1 SGHAT and CDR2 FQNNGV. The CDR3 has 15 amino acids. For the CDR3, the DNA is TGTGCCAGCAGCTTGCTAGCGGGAGGGCCCTCCGAGCAGTACTTC. Encoded protein: CASSLLAGGPSEQYF.

This clonotype was detected ten times or more. This rearrangement joins TRBV10-3 to TRBJ2-7, with 12 bases matching TRBD2. After removal of 3 bases from V and 6 bases from J, the junction contained 6 bases not matched to a gene. The CDR3 consists of 15 residues. Germline values: CDR1 ENHRY, CDR2 SYGVKD. The CDR3 DNA reads TGTGCCATCAGTGACCCTAGCGGGGGGGGAGGCGAGCAGTACTTC. Protein product: CAISDPSGGGGEQYF.

This clonotype has a single count. This chain joins TRBV27 and TRBJ2-4; 13 bases match TRBD2. This CDR3 spans 14 amino acids. V was pared by 5 bases and J by 9 bases, with 4 bases of the junction left unmatched. Germline CDR1 reads MNHEY; CDR2 reads SMNVEV (reference sequence). This CDR3 is CASSPRLAGGIQYF. CDR3 in DNA: TGTGCCAGCAGTCCACGACTAGCGGGGGGCATTCAGTACTTC.

In its sample, this clonotype was seen many times. This chain uses TRBV12-3 or TRBV12-4 with TRBJ2-1; D gene unclear. The CDR3 is made up of 12 amino acids. V dropped 6 bases and J dropped 2 bases, with 5 bases sitting between them. CDR3 protein: CASSPAYNEQFF. CDR3 DNA sequence: TGTGCCAGCAGCCCAGCCTACAATGAGCAGTTCTTC.

The sample holds many counts of this clonotype. V is TRBV11-2 and J is TRBJ2-2; D is uncertain. The CDR3 extends over 15 amino acids. The germline V gene encodes CDR1 SGHAT and CDR2 FQNNGV. Between the trimmed V and J ends, which lost 2 bases and 5 bases, there was a span of 12 bases. The CDR3: CASSLKADGTGELFF. DNA for the CDR3: TGTGCCAGCAGCTTAAAGGCGGACGGAACCGGGGAGCTGTTTTTT.

V and J are TRBV19 and TRBJ2-1; 12 nucleotides line up with TRBD2. The germline V gene has CDR1 LNHDA and CDR2 SQIVND (reference sequence). J was trimmed by 4 bases and V by 2 bases; bases with no gene match: 12. CDR3 length: 19 amino acids. The CDR3, as DNA: TGTGCCAGTAGTATAATAAACCCGCAGACTAGCGGGAGTTACAATGAGCAGTTCTTC. This translates into CASSIINPQTSGSYNEQFF.

This clonotype has at least ten counts. This chain uses TRBV30 with TRBJ1-2, with TRBD1 as a possible D gene (6 bases). This CDR3 region has 12 residues. Germline lookup yields CDR1 GTSNPN and CDR2 SVGIG (reference sequence). V lost 0 bases and J lost 8, with 10 bases in between. The CDR3, as DNA: TGTGCCTGGAGTGTATCCGGGGGCGGCTACACCTTC. As protein: CAWSVSGGGYTF.

This clonotype was counted at least ten times. The CDR3: CASSQGLVYNEQFF. The DNA for the CDR3 is TGTGCCAGCAGCCAGGGACTAGTCTACAATGAGCAGTTCTTC. The chain has TRBV6-1 and TRBJ2-1; 8 bases align to TRBD2. V lost 6 bases to trimming and J lost 3 bases; unmatched junction nucleotides: 4. CDR1 is MNHNS and CDR2 is SASEGT in the germline V gene. The CDR3 length is 14 residues.

The chain joins TRBV10-3 to TRBJ2-1; no clear D. Trimming took off 2 bases at V and 4 bases at J, with 9 bases between the two ends. The germline V gene encodes CDR1 ENHRY and CDR2 SYGVKD. The CDR3 extends over 14 amino acids. DNA of the CDR3: TGTGCCATCAGTGAGATAGTAAGTTACAATGAGCAGTTCTTC. Translation gives CAISEIVSYNEQFF.

The sample holds many counts of this clonotype. The V call is TRBV20-1, the J call TRBJ2-7, with 9 bases that match TRBD2. Germline-derived CDR1 and CDR2 are DFQATT and SNEGSKA (reference sequence). CDR3 length equals 14 residues. V trimming: 5 bases; J trimming: 1 base; junction bases outside the gene matches: 6. CDR3 sequence: CSAPRAGGSYEQYF. In DNA, the CDR3 is TGCAGTGCTCCAAGAGCGGGAGGTTCCTACGAGCAGTACTTC.

This clonotype was found a few times. V and J are TRBV6-5 and TRBJ2-3; D is unclear. The CDR3 is made up of 15 amino acids. CDR1 MNHEY and CDR2 SVGAGI come from the germline V gene. V was pared by 0 bases and J by 2 bases, with 9 bases between. Here the CDR3 reads CASSYSGTDTDTQYF. CDR3 nucleotides: TGTGCCAGCAGTTACTCGGGTACAGACACAGATACGCAGTATTTT.

This clonotype appeared many times. The rearrangement links TRBV7-9 to TRBJ2-1; D gene uncertain. Germline-derived CDR1 and CDR2 are SEHNR and FQNEAQ (reference sequence). The CDR3 spans 14 residues. V was pared by 5 bases and J by 5 bases, with 13 bases between. The CDR3 DNA is TGTGCCAGCAGCACAGTTATGGGCGACAATGAGCAGTTCTTC. It is translated as CASSTVMGDNEQFF.

This clonotype was seen many times. CDR3 sequence: CASSLGSATYEQYF. CDR3 coding DNA: TGTGCCAGCAGCTTGGGAAGTGCCACCTACGAGCAGTACTTC. This sequence joins TRBV7-8 and TRBJ2-7, with unresolved D. The length of the CDR3 is 14 residues. CDR1 is SGHVS and CDR2 is FQNEAQ in the germline V gene. The V end lost 3 bases, the J end lost 2 bases, and 11 bases lay between the germline ends.

With regard to this clonotype: A read error is possible here, since a much larger clone lies one base away. This chain joins TRBV2 and TRBJ1-2; D is unresolved. Germline CDR1 is SNHLY and CDR2 is FYNNEI. This CDR3 is 14 amino acids long. CDR3 bases: TGTGCCAGCAGTGAACTCACGGACGATTATGGCCACACCTTC. Its protein product is CASSELTDDYGHTF.

This clonotype occurred a few times. The rearrangement joins TRBV5-1 to TRBJ2-3, with D perhaps matching TRBD2 (5 bases). This CDR3 contains 13 residues. V lost 7 bases to trimming and J lost 6 bases, with 15 bases between them. CDR1 and CDR2 from the germline V gene are SGHRS and YFSETQ. In DNA form, the CDR3 reads TGCGCCAGCCGGAGGCTAGGTATGGATACGCAGTATTTT. Protein product: CASRRLGMDTQYF.

This clonotype was picked up many times. The chain combines TRBV28 with TRBJ2-5; TRBD2 matches at 8 bases. The CDR3 loop spans 15 amino acids. V was pared by 1 base and J by 5 bases, with 6 bases of the junction left unmatched. The germline gives CDR1 MDHEN, CDR2 SYDVKM. The CDR3: CASSLSTGGAETQYF. The CDR3 DNA is TGTGCCAGCAGTTTATCCACGGGAGGGGCCGAGACCCAGTACTTC.